This TCR beta chain stems from a study of blood T cell repertoires in COVID-19. In the study overall: Specimens from acute and convalescent COVID-19 originated in the United States, Italy and Spain.

Using immunoSEQ multiplex PCR, the repertoire was profiled, and TCRdb retains in-frame clones only, with some absent. The sample has about 120,000 clones; nearly 90% are singletons. This clone appeared once. In germline, CDR1 is SGHNT, CDR2 YYREEE (reference sequence). Trimming took 4 bases from V and 5 from J; bases not matched to a gene: 6. The CDR3 runs to 16 residues. Input material: peripheral blood. This clonotype was obtained from a woman in her fifties or sixties with COVID-19, enrolled during active disease. The rearrangement links TRBV5-4 to TRBJ2-3, with 14 bases matching TRBD2. Here the CDR3 DNA reads TGTGCCAGCAGCCACCTGGGACTAGCGGGGGAAGATACGCAGTATTTT. Its translation: CASSHLGLAGEDTQYF.